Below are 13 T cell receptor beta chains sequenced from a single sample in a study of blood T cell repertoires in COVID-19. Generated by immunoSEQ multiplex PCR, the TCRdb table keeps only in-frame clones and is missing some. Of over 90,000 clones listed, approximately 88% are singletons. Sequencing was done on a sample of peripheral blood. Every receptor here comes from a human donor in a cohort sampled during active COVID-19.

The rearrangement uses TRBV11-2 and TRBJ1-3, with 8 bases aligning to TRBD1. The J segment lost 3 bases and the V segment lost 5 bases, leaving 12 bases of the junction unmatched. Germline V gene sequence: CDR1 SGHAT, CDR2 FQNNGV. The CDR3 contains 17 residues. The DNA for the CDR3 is TGTGCCAGCAGCCATCTGACAGGGGCTAGTAGTGGAAACACCATATATTTT. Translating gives CASSHLTGASSGNTIYF. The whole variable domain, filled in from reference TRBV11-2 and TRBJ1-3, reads EAGVAQSPRYKIIEKRQSVAFWCNPISGHATLYWYQQILGQGPKLLIQFQNNGVVDDSQLPKDRFSAERLKGVDSTLKIQPAKLEDSAVYLCASSHLTGASSGNTIYFGEGSWLTVV.

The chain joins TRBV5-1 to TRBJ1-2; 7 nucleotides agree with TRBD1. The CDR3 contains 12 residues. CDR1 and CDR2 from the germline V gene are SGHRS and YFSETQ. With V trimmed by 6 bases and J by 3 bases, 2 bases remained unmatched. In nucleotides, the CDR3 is TGCGCCAGCAAGGGACAGCACTATGGCTACACCTTC. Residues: CASKGQHYGYTF.

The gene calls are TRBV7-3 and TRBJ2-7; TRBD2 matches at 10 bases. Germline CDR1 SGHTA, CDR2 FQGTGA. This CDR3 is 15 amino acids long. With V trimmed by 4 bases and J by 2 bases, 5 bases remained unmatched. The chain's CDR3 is CASSSSGGDTYEQYF. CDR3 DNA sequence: TGTGCCAGCAGCTCCAGCGGGGGGGATACCTACGAGCAGTACTTC. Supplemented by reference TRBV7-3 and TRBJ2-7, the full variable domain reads GAGVSQTPSNKVTEKGKYVELRCDPISGHTALYWYRQSLGQGPEFLIYFQGTGAADDSGLPNDRFFAVRPEGSVSTLKIQRTERGDSAVYLCASSSSGGDTYEQYFGPGTRLTVT.

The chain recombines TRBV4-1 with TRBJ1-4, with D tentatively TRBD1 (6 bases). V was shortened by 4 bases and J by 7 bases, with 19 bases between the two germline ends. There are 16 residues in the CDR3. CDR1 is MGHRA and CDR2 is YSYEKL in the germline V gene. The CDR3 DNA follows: TGCGCCAGCAGCCTACGAACAGGGAAAGGGTCTGAAAAACTGTTTTTT. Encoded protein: CASSLRTGKGSEKLFF.

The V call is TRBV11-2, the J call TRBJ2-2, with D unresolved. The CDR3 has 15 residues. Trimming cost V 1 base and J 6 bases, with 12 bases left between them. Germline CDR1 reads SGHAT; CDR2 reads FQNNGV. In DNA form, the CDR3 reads TGTGCCAGCAGCTTAGGGGCGAACGGCGCCGGGGAGCTGTTTTTT. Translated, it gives CASSLGANGAGELFF.

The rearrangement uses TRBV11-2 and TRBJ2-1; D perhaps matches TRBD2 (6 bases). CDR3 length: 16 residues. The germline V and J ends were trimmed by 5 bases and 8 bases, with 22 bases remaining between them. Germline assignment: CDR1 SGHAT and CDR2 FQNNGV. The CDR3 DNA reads TGTGCCAGCAGCCCGGGACTTGGGGCCTCAACTCATGAGCAGTTCTTC. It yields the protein CASSPGLGASTHEQFF. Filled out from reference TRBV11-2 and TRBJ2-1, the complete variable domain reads EAGVAQSPRYKIIEKRQSVAFWCNPISGHATLYWYQQILGQGPKLLIQFQNNGVVDDSQLPKDRFSAERLKGVDSTLKIQPAKLEDSAVYLCASSPGLGASTHEQFFGPGTRLTVL.

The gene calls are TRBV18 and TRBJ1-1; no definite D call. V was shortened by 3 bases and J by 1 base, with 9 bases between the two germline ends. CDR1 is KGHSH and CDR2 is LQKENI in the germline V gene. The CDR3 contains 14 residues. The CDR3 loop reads CASSPLLANTEAFF. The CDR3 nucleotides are TGTGCCAGCTCACCGTTGTTGGCGAACACTGAAGCTTTCTTT.

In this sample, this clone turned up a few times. The CDR3 coding sequence is TGTGCCATCAGTGAGGGGCAGGTGCACGAGCAGTACTTC. Translating it yields CAISEGQVHEQYF. The chain recombines TRBV10-3 with TRBJ2-7; D uncertain. Per germline, CDR1 ENHRY and CDR2 SYGVKD. There are 13 residues in the CDR3. Trimming took off 2 bases at V and 5 bases at J, with 10 bases between the two ends.

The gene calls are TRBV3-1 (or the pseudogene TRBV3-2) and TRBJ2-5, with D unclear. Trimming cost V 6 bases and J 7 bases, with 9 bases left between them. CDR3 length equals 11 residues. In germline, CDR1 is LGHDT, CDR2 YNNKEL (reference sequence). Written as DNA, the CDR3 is TGTGCCAGCAGGTCCGGGTGGACCCAGTACTTC. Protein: CASRSGWTQYF.

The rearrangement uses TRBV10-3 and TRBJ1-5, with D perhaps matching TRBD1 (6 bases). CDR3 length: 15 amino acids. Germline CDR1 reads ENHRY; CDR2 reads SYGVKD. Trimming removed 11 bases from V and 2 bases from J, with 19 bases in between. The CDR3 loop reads CAAGAGGEGNQPQHF. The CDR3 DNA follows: TGTGCCGCCGGGGCGGGGGGCGAGGGCAATCAGCCCCAGCATTTT.

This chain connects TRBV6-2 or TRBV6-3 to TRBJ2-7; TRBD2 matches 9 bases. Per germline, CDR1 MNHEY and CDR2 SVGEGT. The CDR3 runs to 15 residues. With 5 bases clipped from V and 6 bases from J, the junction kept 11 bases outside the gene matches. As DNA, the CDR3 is TGTGCCAGCAGTCCAGGGGGACTAGCTGCGGGCGAGCAGTACTTC. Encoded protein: CASSPGGLAAGEQYF.

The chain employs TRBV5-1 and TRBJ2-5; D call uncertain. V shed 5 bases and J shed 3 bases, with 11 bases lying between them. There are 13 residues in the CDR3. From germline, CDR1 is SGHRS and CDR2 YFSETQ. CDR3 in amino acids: CASSTTPEETQYF. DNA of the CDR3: TGCGCCAGCAGTACTACCCCCGAAGAGACCCAGTACTTC.

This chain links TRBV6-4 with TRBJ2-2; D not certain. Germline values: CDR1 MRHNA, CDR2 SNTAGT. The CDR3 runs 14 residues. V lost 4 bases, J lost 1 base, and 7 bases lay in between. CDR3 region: CASSVQMNTGELFF. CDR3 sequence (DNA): TGTGCCAGCAGTGTACAAATGAACACCGGGGAGCTGTTTTTT.